Below are 2 T cell receptor beta chains sequenced from a single sample in a study of OX40 agonist ivuxolimab in advanced cancers. The method was immunoSEQ multiplex PCR; TCRdb's version includes in-frame clones alone and lacks a portion of them. The table lists roughly 60,000 clones, 70% to 90% of them singletons. The starting material was CD4+ or CD8+ T cells sorted from blood, obtained in a trial of the OX40 agonist ivuxolimab. These receptors were collected from an adult with an advanced solid tumor such as melanoma, head and neck, liver or kidney cancer.

This rearrangement joins TRBV11-3 to TRBJ2-3; D is possibly TRBD1 or TRBD2 (6 bases each). V lost 5 bases, J lost 1 base, and 22 bases lay in between. CDR1 and CDR2 (germline): SGHNT, YENEEA. This CDR3 is 18 amino acids long. CDR3 sequence: CASSGVLGTRGGTDTQYF. The CDR3 bases are TGTGCCAGCAGCGGAGTCCTCGGGACAAGGGGGGGCACAGATACGCAGTATTTT.

The V gene is TRBV15, the J gene TRBJ2-7; 9 bases line up with TRBD2. V was pared by 0 bases and J by 5 bases, with 8 bases of the junction left unmatched. This CDR3 is built from 16 residues. Germline CDR1 and CDR2: LNHNV and YYDKDF (reference sequence). The DNA of the CDR3 is TGTGCCACCAGCAGAGATCTCGGGACTAGCATCCACGAGCAGTACTTC. It encodes CATSRDLGTSIHEQYF.